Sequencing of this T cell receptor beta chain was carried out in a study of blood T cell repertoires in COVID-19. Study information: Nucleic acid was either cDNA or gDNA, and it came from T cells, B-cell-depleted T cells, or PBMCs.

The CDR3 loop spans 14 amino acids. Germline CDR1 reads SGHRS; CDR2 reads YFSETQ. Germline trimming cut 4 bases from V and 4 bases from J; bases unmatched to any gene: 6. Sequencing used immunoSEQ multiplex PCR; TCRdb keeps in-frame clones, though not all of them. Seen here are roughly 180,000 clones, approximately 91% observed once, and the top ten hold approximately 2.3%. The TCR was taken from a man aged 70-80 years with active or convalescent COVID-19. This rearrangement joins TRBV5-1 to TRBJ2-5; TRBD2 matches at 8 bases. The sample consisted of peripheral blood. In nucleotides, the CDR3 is TGCGCCAGCAGCACGGGACTAGAGGCAGAGACCCAGTACTTC. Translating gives CASSTGLEAETQYF.